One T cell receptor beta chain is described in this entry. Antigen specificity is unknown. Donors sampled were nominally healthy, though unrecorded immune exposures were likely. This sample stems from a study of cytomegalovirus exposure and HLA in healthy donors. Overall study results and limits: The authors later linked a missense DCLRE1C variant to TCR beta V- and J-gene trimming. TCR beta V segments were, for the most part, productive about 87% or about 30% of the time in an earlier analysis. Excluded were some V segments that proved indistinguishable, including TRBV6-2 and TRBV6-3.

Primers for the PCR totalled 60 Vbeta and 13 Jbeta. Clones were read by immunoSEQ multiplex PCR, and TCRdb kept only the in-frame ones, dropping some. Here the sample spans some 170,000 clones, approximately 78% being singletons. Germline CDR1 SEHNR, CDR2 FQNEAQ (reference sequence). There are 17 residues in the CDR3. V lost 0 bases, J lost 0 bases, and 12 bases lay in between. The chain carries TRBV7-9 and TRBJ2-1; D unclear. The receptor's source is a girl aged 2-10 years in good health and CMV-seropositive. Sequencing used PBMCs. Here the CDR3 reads CASSLAWLISSYNEQFF. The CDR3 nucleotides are TGTGCCAGCAGCTTAGCGTGGCTGATCAGCTCCTACAATGAGCAGTTCTTC. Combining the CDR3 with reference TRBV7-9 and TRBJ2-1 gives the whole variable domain DTGVSQNPRHKITKRGQNVTFRCDPISEHNRLYWYRQTLGQGPEFLTYFQNEAQLEKSRLLSDRFSAERPKGSFSTLEIQRTEQGDSAMYLCASSLAWLISSYNEQFFGPGTRLTVL.